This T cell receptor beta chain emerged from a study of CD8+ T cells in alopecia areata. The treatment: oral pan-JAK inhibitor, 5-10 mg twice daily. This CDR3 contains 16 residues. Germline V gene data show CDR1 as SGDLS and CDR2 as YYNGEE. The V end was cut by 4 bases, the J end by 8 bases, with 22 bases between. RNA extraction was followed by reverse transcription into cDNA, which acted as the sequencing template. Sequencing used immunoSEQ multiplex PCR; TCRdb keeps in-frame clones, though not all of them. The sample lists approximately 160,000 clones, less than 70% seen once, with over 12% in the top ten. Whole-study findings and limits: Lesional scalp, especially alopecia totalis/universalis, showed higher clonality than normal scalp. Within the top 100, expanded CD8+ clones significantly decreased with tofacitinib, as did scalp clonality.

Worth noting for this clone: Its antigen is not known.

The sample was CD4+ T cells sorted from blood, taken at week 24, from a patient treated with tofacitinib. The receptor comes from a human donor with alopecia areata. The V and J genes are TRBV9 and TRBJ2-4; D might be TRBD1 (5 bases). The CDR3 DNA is TGTGCCAGCAGCCTAGGGGTGACGGACGGAAGAGACATTCAGTACTTC. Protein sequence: CASSLGVTDGRDIQYF.